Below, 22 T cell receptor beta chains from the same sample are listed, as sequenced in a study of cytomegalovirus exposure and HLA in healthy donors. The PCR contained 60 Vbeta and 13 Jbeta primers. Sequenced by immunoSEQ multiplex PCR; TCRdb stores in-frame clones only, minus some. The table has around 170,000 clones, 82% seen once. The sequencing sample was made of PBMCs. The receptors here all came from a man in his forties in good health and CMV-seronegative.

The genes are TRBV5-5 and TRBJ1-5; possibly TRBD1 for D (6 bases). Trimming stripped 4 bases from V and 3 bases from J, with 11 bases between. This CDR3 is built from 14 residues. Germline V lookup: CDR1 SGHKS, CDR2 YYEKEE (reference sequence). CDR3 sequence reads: CASSLDSVNQPQHF. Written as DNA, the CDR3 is TGTGCCAGCAGCCTGGACAGTGTCAATCAGCCCCAGCATTTT.

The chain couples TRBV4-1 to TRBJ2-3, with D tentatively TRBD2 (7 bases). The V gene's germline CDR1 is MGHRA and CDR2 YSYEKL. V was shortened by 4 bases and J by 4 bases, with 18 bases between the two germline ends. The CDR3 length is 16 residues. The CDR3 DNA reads TGCGCCAGCAGCCCCTTTGCGGGGGCGGTCGCAGATACGCAGTATTTT. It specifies CASSPFAGAVADTQYF.

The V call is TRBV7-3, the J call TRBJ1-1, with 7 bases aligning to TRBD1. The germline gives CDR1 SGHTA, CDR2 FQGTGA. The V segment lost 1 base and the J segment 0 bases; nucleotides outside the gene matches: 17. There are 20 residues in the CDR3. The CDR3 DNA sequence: TGTGCCAGCAGCTTAAGGGCACCTAATCCGGGACAGTTCATGAACACTGAAGCTTTCTTT. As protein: CASSLRAPNPGQFMNTEAFF.

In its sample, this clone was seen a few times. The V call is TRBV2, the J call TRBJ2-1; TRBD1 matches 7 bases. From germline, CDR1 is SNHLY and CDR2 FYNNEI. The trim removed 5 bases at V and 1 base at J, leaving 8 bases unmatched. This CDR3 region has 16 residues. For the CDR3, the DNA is TGTGCCAGCAGTCATTCCGGGACAGATTCCTACAATGAGCAGTTCTTC. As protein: CASSHSGTDSYNEQFF.

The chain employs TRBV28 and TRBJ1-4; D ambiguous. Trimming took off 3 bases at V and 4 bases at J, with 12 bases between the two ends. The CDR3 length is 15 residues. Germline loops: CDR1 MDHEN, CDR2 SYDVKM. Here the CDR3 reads CASSFGPAGNEKLFF. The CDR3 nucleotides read TGTGCCAGCAGTTTCGGTCCAGCGGGTAATGAAAAACTGTTTTTT.

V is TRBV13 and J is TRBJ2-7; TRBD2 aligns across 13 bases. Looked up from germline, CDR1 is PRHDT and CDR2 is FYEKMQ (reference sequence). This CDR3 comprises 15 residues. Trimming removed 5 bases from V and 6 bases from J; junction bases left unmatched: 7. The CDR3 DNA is TGTGCCAGCAGCCTCGGACTAGCGGGAGTAGGCGAGCAGTACTTC. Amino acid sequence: CASSLGLAGVGEQYF.

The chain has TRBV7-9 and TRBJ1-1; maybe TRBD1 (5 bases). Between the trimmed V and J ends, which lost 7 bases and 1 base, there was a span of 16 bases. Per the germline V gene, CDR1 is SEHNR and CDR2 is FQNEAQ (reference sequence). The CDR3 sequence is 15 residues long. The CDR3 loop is CASTDTGGGNTEAFF. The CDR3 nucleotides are TGTGCCAGCACCGACACCGGGGGGGGGAACACTGAAGCTTTCTTT.

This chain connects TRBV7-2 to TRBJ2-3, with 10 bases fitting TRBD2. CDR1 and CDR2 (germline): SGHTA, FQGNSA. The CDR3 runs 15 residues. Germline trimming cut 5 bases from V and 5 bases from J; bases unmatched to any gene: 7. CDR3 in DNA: TGTGCCAGCAGCCCGCGGCTAGCGGGGGTAGATACGCAGTATTTT. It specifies CASSPRLAGVDTQYF. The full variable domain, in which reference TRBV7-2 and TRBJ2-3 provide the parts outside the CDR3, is GAGVSQSPSNKVTEKGKDVELRCDPISGHTALYWYRQSLGQGLEFLIYFQGNSAPDKSGLPSDRFSAERTGGSVSTLTIQRTQQEDSAVYLCASSPRLAGVDTQYFGPGTRLTVL.

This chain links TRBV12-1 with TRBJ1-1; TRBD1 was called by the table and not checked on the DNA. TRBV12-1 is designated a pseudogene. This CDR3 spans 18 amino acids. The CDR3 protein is CASSRPAQGARVNTEAFF. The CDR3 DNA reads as TGTGCCAGCAGCCGACCAGCGCAGGGGGCGCGGGTGAACACTGAAGCTTTCTTT.

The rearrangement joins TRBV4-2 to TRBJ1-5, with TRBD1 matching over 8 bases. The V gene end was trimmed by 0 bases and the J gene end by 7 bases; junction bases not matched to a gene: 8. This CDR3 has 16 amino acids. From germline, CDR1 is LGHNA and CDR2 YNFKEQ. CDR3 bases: TGTGCCAGCAGCCAAGATCCGCGACAGGGGACACAGCCCCAGCATTTT. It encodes CASSQDPRQGTQPQHF.

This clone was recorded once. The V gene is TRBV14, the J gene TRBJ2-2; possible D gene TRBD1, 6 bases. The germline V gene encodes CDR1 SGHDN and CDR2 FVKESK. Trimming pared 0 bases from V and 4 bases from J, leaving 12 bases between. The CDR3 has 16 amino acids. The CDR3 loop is CASSQEFAGVTGELFF. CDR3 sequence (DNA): TGTGCCAGCAGCCAAGAGTTCGCAGGGGTCACCGGGGAGCTGTTTTTT.

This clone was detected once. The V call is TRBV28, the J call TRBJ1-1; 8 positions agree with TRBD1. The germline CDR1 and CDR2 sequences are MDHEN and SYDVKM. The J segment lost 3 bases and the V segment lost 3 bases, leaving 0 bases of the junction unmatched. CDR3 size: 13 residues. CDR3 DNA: TGTGCCAGCAGTTTGGGACAGGACACTGAAGCTTTCTTT. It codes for CASSLGQDTEAFF.

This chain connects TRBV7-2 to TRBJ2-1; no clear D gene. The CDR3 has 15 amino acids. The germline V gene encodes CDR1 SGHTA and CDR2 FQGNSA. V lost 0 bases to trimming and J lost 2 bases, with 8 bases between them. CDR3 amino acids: CASSLASSTYNEQFF. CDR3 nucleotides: TGTGCCAGCAGCTTAGCGTCTAGTACCTACAATGAGCAGTTCTTC.

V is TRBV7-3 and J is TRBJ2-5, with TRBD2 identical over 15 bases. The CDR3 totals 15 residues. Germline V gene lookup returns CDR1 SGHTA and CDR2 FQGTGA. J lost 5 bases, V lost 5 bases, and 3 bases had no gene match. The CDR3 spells CASSVGTSGRETQYF. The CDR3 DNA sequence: TGTGCCAGCAGCGTAGGGACTAGCGGGAGGGAGACCCAGTACTTC.

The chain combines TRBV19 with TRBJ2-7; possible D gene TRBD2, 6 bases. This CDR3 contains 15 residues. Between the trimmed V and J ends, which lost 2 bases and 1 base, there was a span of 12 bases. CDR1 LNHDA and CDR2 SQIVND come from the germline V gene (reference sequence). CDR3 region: CASSIMEGLSYEQYF. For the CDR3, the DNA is TGTGCCAGTAGTATAATGGAGGGGCTATCCTACGAGCAGTACTTC.

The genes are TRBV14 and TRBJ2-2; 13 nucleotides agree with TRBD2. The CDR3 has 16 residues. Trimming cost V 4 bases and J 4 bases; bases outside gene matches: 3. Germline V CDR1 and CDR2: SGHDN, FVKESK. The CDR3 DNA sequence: TGTGCCAGCAGCCCGGGACTAGCGGGATCCACCGGGGAGCTGTTTTTT. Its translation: CASSPGLAGSTGELFF.

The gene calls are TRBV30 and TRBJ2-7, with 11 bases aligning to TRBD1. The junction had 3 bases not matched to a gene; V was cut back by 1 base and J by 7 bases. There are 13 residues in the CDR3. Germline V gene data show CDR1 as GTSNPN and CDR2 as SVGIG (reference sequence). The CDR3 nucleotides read TGTGCCTGGAGTGCGGACAGGGGGCAAGAGCAGTACTTC. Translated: CAWSADRGQEQYF.

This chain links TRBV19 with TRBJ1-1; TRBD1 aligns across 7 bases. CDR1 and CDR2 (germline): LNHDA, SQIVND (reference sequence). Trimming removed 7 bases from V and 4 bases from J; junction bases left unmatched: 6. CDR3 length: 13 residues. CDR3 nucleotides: TGTGCCAGTAAAGACAGGGCGTTCACTGAAGCTTTCTTT. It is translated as CASKDRAFTEAFF.

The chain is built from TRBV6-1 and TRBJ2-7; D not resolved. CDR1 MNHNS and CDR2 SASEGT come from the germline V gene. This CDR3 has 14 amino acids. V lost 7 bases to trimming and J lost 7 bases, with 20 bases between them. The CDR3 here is CASTRWRGLEEQYF. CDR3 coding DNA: TGTGCCAGCACCCGATGGCGCGGCCTGGAGGAGCAGTACTTC.

CDR3 protein: CASSLTGVVQPQHF. The DNA of the CDR3 is TGTGCCAGCAGTTTGACAGGGGTGGTCCAGCCCCAGCATTTT. The chain couples TRBV28 to TRBJ1-5; 8 bases map to TRBD1. Unmatched junction bases numbered 5, after V lost 3 bases and J lost 7 bases. The germline V gene encodes CDR1 MDHEN and CDR2 SYDVKM. CDR3 length equals 14 residues. The full variable domain, rest sourced from reference TRBV28 and TRBJ1-5, is DVKVTQSSRYLVKRTGEKVFLECVQDMDHENMFWYRQDPGLGLRLIYFSYDVKMKEKGDIPEGYSVSREKKERFSLILESASTNQTSMYLCASSLTGVVQPQHFGDGTRLSIL.

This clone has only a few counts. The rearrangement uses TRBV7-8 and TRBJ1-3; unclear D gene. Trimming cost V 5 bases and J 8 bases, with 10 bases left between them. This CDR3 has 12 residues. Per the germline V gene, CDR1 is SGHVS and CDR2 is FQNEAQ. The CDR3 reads CASSPRLDTIYF. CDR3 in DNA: TGTGCCAGCAGCCCTCGGTTAGACACCATATATTTT. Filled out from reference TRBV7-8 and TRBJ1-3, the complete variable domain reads GAGVSQSPRYKVAKRGQDVALRCDPISGHVSLFWYQQALGQGPEFLTYFQNEAQLDKSGLPSDRFFAERPEGSVSTLKIQRTQQEDSAVYLCASSPRLDTIYFGEGSWLTVV.

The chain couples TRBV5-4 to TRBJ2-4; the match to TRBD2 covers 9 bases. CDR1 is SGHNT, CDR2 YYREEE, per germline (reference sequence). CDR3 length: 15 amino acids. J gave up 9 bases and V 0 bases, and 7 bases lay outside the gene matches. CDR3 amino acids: CASSLAGGGASIQYF. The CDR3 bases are TGTGCCAGCAGCTTGGCAGGCGGGGGGGCTAGCATTCAGTACTTC.